This entry concerns a single TCR beta chain. The antigen remains unidentified. Cultured CD4+ T cells had their DNA profiled by the Oncomine TCR Beta short-read assay. TCRdb recomputed calls from the PCR reads with MiXCR, one row per CDR3 protein. Counted here are some 16,000 distinct CDR3 sequences, approximately 68% occurring once; the ten biggest clones make up roughly 15%. These data originate in a study of vaccination and CD4 T cells after COVID-19. Per germline, CDR1 SGHVS and CDR2 FQNEAQ. The CDR3 covers 18 residues. Unmatched junction bases numbered 16, after V lost 3 bases and J lost 6 bases. As for treatment: roughly ten-day PBMC culture with coronavirus spike peptide pools or control peptides (ViraFEST assay).

This TCR was recovered from a human donor who had recovered from COVID-19. V usage is TRBV7-8 and J usage is TRBJ1-5, with 8 nucleotides matching TRBD1. The sequenced sample consisted of CD4+ T cells from blood, cultured in vitro. CDR3 sequence reads: CASSFGVPGQVTGQPQHF. The CDR3 DNA reads as TGTGCCAGCAGCTTTGGGGTACCGGGACAGGTCACCGGTCAGCCCCAGCATTTT. The variable domain in full, completed from reference TRBV7-8 and TRBJ1-5, reads GAGVSQSPRYKVAKRGQDVALRCDPISGHVSLFWYQQALGQGPEFLTYFQNEAQLDKSGLPSDRFFAERPEGSVSTLKIQRTQQEDSAVYLCASSFGVPGQVTGQPQHFGDGTRLSIL.